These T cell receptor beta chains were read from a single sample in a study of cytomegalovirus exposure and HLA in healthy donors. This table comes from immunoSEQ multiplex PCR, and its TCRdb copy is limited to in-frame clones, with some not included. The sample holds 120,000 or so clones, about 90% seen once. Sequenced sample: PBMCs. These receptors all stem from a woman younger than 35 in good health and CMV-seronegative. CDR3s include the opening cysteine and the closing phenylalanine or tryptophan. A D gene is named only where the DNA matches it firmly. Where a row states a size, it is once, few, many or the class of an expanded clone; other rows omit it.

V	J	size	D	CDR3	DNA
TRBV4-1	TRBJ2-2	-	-	CASSQRGRTGELFF	TGCGCCAGCAGCCAAAGAGGGAGGACCGGGGAGCTGTTTTTT
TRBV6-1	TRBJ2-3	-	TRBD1	CASSEALGQGTDTQYF	TGTGCCAGCAGTGAAGCGCTGGGACAGGGAACAGATACGCAGTATTTT
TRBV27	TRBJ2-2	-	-	CASRPGQNTGELFF	TGTGCCAGCAGACCGGGACAGAACACCGGGGAGCTGTTTTTT
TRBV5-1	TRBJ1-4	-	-	CASSSAGITNEKLFF	TGCGCCAGCAGCTCTGCAGGGATAACTAATGAAAAACTGTTTTTT
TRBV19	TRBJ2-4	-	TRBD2	CASSIGTSAKNIQYF	TGTGCCAGTAGTATTGGGACTAGCGCCAAAAACATTCAGTACTTC
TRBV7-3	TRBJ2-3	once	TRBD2	CASSSRGGSTDTQYF	TGTGCCAGCAGCTCCCGCGGGGGGTCCACAGATACGCAGTATTTT
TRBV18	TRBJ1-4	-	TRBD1	CASSPGQGNEKLFF	TGTGCCAGCTCACCGGGACAGGGGAATGAAAAACTGTTTTTT
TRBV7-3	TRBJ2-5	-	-	CASRTHEETQYF	TGTGCCAGCAGGACACACGAAGAGACCCAGTACTTC
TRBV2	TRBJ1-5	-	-	CASSDTTHQPQHF	TGTGCCAGCAGTGACACTACACATCAGCCCCAGCATTTT
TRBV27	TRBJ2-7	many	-	CASSLEGREQYF	TGTGCCAGCAGTTTGGAGGGCCGGGAGCAGTACTTC
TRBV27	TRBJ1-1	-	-	CASSLSGGWTEAFF	TGTGCCAGCAGTTTATCCGGGGGTTGGACTGAAGCTTTCTTT
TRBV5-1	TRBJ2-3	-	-	CASSLVGSYTDTQYF	TGCGCCAGCAGCTTGGTTGGCTCTTACACAGATACGCAGTATTTT
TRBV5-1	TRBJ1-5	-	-	CASSLQGPQPQHF	TGCGCCAGCAGCTTACAGGGACCTCAGCCCCAGCATTTT
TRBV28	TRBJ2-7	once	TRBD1	CASRPSLGQSYLSSYEQYF	TGTGCCAGCAGGCCCTCCTTGGGACAGTCTTACTTGAGCTCCTACGAGCAGTACTTC
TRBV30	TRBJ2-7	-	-	CAWGVAVSSYEQYF	TGTGCCTGGGGGGTAGCGGTAAGCTCCTACGAGCAGTACTTC
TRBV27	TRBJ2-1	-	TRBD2	CASSETSGGAGEQFF	TGTGCCAGCAGTGAGACTAGCGGGGGGGCCGGAGAGCAGTTCTTC
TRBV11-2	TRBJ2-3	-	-	CASSRRTSRTDTQYF	TGTGCCAGCAGCCGAAGGACTTCCCGCACAGATACGCAGTATTTT
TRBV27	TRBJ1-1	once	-	CASSRASGSEAFF	TGTGCCAGCAGCCGAGCGTCAGGGTCTGAAGCTTTCTTT
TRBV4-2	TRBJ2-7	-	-	CASSQDRVASLHSYEQYF	TGTGCCAGCAGCCAAGATAGGGTGGCTAGCCTTCACTCCTACGAGCAGTACTTC
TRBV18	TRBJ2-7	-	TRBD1	CASSPMGQGGYEQYF	TGTGCCAGCTCACCAATGGGACAGGGTGGCTACGAGCAGTACTTC
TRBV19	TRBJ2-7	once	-	CASSPFFPGLTGEQYF	TGTGCCAGTAGTCCGTTCTTCCCGGGACTCACGGGGGAGCAGTACTTC
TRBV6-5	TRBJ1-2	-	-	CASSYSSRNGGYTF	TGTGCCAGCAGTTACTCGTCCAGGAATGGAGGCTACACCTTC
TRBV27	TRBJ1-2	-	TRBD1	CASSTQGANYGYTF	TGTGCCAGCAGCACGCAGGGGGCCAACTATGGCTACACCTTC
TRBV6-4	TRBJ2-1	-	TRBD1	CASSEGQEGDEQFF	TGTGCCAGCAGTGAGGGACAGGAGGGTGATGAGCAGTTCTTC
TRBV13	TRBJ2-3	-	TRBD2	CASSLARGGRTDTQYF	TGTGCCAGCAGCTTAGCCCGCGGGGGGCGCACAGATACGCAGTATTTT
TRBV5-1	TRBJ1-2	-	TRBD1	CASSPRTGGHGYTF	TGCGCCAGCAGCCCGAGGACAGGGGGCCACGGCTACACCTTC
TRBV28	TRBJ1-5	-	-	CASSLAGARSGNQPQHF	TGTGCCAGCAGTTTAGCAGGGGCGCGATCAGGAAATCAGCCCCAGCATTTT
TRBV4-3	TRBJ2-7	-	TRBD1	CASSQEVTGITYEQYF	TGCGCCAGCAGCCAAGAGGTGACAGGGATCACCTACGAGCAGTACTTC
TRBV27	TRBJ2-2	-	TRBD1	CASSLSRPSSRDRVAGSSTGELFF	TGTGCCAGCAGTTTATCCCGACCTTCGTCCCGGGACAGGGTCGCCGGGTCGAGCACCGGGGAGCTGTTTTTT
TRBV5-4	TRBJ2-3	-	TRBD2	CASSLALAGGQFPDTQYF	TGTGCCAGCAGCTTGGCACTAGCGGGGGGGCAGTTCCCAGATACGCAGTATTTT
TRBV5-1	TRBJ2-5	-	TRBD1	CASSSRGRQETQYF	TGCGCCAGCAGCTCCAGGGGGCGGCAAGAGACCCAGTACTTC
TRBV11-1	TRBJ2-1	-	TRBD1	CASSLEQGAYEQFF	TGTGCCAGCAGCTTAGAACAGGGGGCATATGAGCAGTTCTTC
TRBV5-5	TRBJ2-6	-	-	CASSEAGPYSGANVLTF	TGTGCCAGCAGCGAAGCAGGGCCTTACTCTGGGGCCAACGTCCTGACTTTC
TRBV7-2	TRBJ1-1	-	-	CASSSYRRRGWAFF	TGTGCCAGCAGCTCCTACAGAAGACGGGGTTGGGCTTTCTTT
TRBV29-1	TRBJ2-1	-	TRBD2	CSVGEGIQDFEQFF	TGCAGCGTTGGGGAGGGGATTCAGGACTTTGAGCAGTTCTTC
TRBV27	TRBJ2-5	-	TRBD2	CASSSGAGVGTQYF	TGTGCCAGCAGTTCGGGTGCGGGAGTGGGGACCCAGTACTTC
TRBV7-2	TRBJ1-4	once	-	CASSLVGLTGPEKLFF	TGTGCCAGCAGCTTAGTCGGATTGACAGGCCCTGAAAAACTGTTTTTT
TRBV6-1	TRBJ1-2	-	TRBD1	CASIRGTGNYGYTF	TGTGCCAGCATCCGCGGGACAGGGAACTATGGCTACACCTTC
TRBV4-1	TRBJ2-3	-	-	CASSQDGQYTDTQYF	TGCGCCAGCAGCCAAGATGGGCAGTACACAGATACGCAGTATTTT
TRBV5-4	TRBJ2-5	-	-	CASSWGGQKETQYF	TGTGCCAGCAGCTGGGGTGGACAGAAAGAGACCCAGTACTTC
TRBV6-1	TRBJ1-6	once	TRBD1	CASSRGQKYSPLHF	TGTGCCAGCAGTAGGGGACAGAAGTATTCACCCCTCCACTTT